The text below deals with one TCR beta chain. Antigen: not known. There are 15 residues in the CDR3. V shed 1 base and J shed 1 base, with 10 bases lying between them. Germline CDR1 and CDR2: MGHRA and YSYEKL. The record originates from a study of T cells in Graves' hyperthyroidism and ophthalmopathy. Study background: Blood from the periphery was taken at initial diagnosis, before any treatment. Points from the study as a whole: Most clonotypes expanded in the thyroid (above 0.001) were also present in blood.

Regions amplified from RNA transcripts were the TCR beta CDR3 regions. During a first-round RT-PCR of the TCR CDR3, the HTBI primer set was used. Via MiXCR, TCRdb re-called the multiplex PCR reads, giving one row per CDR3 protein. The table lists approximately 600,000 distinct CDR3 sequences, roughly 13% of them singletons. The J gene is TRBJ1-2, the V gene TRBV4-1; D remains unclear. Sequences were obtained from blood. The receptor was derived from a woman aged 30 to 39 with Graves' hyperthyroidism that later progressed to Graves' ophthalmopathy. The CDR3 reads CASSQAVGGNYGYTF. In nucleotides, the CDR3 is TGCGCCAGCAGCCAAGCCGTCGGCGGTAACTATGGCTACACCTTC.